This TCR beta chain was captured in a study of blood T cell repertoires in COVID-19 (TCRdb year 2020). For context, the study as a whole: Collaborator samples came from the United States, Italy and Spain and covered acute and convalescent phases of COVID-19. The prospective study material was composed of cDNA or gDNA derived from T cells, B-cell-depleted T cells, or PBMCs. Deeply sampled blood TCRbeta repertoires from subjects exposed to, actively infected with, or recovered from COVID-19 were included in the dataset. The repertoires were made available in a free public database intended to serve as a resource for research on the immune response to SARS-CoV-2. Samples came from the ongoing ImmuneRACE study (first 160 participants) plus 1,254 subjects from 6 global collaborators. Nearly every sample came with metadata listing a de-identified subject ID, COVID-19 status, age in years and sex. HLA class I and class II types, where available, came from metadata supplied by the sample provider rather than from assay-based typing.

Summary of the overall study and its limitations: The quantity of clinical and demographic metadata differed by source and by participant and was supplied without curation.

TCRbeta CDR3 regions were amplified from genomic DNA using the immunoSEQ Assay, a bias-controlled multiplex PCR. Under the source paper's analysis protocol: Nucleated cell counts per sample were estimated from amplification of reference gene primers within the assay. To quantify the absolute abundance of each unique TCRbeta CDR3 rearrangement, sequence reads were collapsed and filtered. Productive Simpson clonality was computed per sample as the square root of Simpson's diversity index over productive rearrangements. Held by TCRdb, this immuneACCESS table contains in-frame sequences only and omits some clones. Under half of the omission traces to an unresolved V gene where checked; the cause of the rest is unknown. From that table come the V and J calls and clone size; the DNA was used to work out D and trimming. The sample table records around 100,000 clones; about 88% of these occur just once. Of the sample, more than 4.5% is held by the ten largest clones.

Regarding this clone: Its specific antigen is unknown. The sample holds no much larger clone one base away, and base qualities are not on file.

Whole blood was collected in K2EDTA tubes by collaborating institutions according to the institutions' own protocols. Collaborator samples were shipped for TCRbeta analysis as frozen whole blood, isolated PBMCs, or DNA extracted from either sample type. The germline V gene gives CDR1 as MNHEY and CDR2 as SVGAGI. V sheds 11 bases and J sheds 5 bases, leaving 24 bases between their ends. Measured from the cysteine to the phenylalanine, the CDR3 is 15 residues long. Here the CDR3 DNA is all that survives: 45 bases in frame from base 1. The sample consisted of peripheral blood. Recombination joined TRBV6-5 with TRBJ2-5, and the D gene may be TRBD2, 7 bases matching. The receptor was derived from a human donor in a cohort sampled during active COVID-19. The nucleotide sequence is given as TGTGCCCAAGGCGGAATGGGGGGGCCTTGGGAGACCCAGTACTTC. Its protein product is CAQGGMGGPWETQYF.